Below, 16 T cell receptor beta chains from the same sample are listed, as sequenced in a study of OX40 agonist ivuxolimab in advanced cancers. Some clones are missing from TCRdb's copy, which holds only in-frame ones; the method was immunoSEQ multiplex PCR. Of about 57,000 clones listed, about 83% were seen once; the top ten hold approximately 4.5%. This specimen consisted of CD4+ or CD8+ T cells sorted from blood, obtained in a trial of the OX40 agonist ivuxolimab. The receptors come from an adult with an advanced solid tumor such as melanoma, head and neck, liver or kidney cancer.

CDR3 bases: TGTGCCAGTAGTATGGAGGGTTACGAGCAGTACTTC. Amino acids: CASSMEGYEQYF. The chain employs TRBV19 and TRBJ2-7; TRBD2 might be the D (6 bases). V lost 3 bases and J lost 4, with 7 bases in between. CDR3 length: 12 residues. In germline, CDR1 is LNHDA, CDR2 SQIVND (reference sequence). The full variable domain, rest sourced from reference TRBV19 and TRBJ2-7, is DGGITQSPKYLFRKEGQNVTLSCEQNLNHDAMYWYRQDPGQGLRLIYYSQIVNDFQKGDIAEGYSVSREKKESFPLTVTSAQKNPTAFYLCASSMEGYEQYFGPGTRLTVT.

This clone was counted a single time. The chain has TRBV6-5 and TRBJ2-7; 11 nucleotides match TRBD1. Trimming took 7 bases from V and 4 from J; bases not matched to a gene: 6. Germline CDR1 reads MNHEY; CDR2 reads SVGAGI. The CDR3 is made up of 14 amino acids. This CDR3 is CASTTGQGAYEQYF. Written as DNA, the CDR3 is TGTGCCAGCACCACCGGACAGGGGGCTTACGAGCAGTACTTC.

This clone came up a few times. The chain joins TRBV28 to TRBJ2-7; D possibly corresponds to TRBD1 (6 bases). V lost 6 bases and J lost 5, with 14 bases in between. This CDR3 spans 13 amino acids. Per the germline V gene, CDR1 is MDHEN and CDR2 is SYDVKM. CDR3 loop: CASSPTNRDEQYF. CDR3 DNA: TGTGCCAGCAGCCCCACAAACAGGGACGAGCAGTACTTC. The full variable domain, with the rest looked up from reference TRBV28 and TRBJ2-7, is DVKVTQSSRYLVKRTGEKVFLECVQDMDHENMFWYRQDPGLGLRLIYFSYDVKMKEKGDIPEGYSVSREKKERFSLILESASTNQTSMYLCASSPTNRDEQYFGPGTRLTVT.

The chain employs TRBV9 and TRBJ2-1; TRBD2 agrees at 8 bases. The CDR3 extends over 15 amino acids. Germline lookup yields CDR1 SGDLS and CDR2 YYNGEE. V was clipped by 4 bases and J by 3 bases; unmatched bases: 6. Written as DNA, the CDR3 is TGTGCCAGCAGCCCCCGGGGGGGACTCTACAATGAGCAGTTCTTC. It is translated as CASSPRGGLYNEQFF.

CDR3 sequence reads: CASSTADRATEAFF. For the CDR3, the DNA is TGTGCCAGCAGTACCGCCGACAGGGCCACTGAAGCTTTCTTT. The chain has TRBV6-5 and TRBJ1-1; 7 bases line up with TRBD1. Unmatched junction bases numbered 7, after V lost 5 bases and J lost 4 bases. This CDR3 comprises 14 residues. Germline lookup yields CDR1 MNHEY and CDR2 SVGAGI.

The chain recombines TRBV28 with TRBJ2-7; D might be TRBD2 (6 bases). Germline loops: CDR1 MDHEN, CDR2 SYDVKM. This CDR3 spans 13 amino acids. Trimming took off 7 bases at V and 0 bases at J, with 10 bases between the two ends. The CDR3 protein is CASTQGLSYEQYF. The CDR3 DNA reads TGTGCCAGCACCCAGGGACTCTCCTACGAGCAGTACTTC.

V and J are TRBV5-1 and TRBJ1-1; D possibly corresponds to TRBD1 (6 bases). The CDR3 runs 15 residues. From germline, CDR1 is SGHRS and CDR2 YFSETQ. V shed 4 bases and J shed 1 base, with 14 bases lying between them. The CDR3: CASSRTGGANTEAFF. CDR3 in DNA: TGCGCCAGCAGCCGGACGGGGGGCGCGAACACTGAAGCTTTCTTT.

In regard to this clone: Different DNA sequences within this sample yield the same CDR3. The chain carries TRBV28 and TRBJ2-7; 9 bases fit TRBD1. Germline CDR1 MDHEN, CDR2 SYDVKM. Trimming removed 10 bases from V and 2 bases from J; junction bases left unmatched: 9. The length of the CDR3 is 14 residues. The CDR3 loop is CATEDRGIAYEQYF. CDR3 sequence (DNA): TGTGCCACTGAGGACAGGGGAATCGCCTACGAGCAGTACTTC.

The chain joins TRBV28 to TRBJ1-2; 7 bases agree with TRBD1. Unmatched junction bases numbered 8, after V lost 6 bases and J lost 7 bases. From germline, CDR1 is MDHEN and CDR2 SYDVKM. The CDR3 is made up of 13 amino acids. As DNA, the CDR3 is TGTGCCAGCAGGAACCAACAGGGGTCTGGCTACACCTTC. Its translation is CASRNQQGSGYTF.

The genes are TRBV5-5 and TRBJ2-1, with 11 positions matching TRBD1. CDR1 SGHKS and CDR2 YYEKEE come from the germline V gene (reference sequence). J gave up 3 bases and V 4 bases, and 3 bases lay outside the gene matches. This CDR3 spans 15 amino acids. In DNA form, the CDR3 reads TGTGCCAGCAGCGAAGGGACAGGGGGCTACAATGAGCAGTTCTTC. Residues: CASSEGTGGYNEQFF.

V usage is TRBV19 and J usage is TRBJ2-2; no firm D call. The CDR3 covers 16 residues. Per the germline V gene, CDR1 is LNHDA and CDR2 is SQIVND (reference sequence). Trimming cost V 6 bases and J 1 base, with 15 bases left between them. The CDR3, as DNA: TGTGCCAGTAGCCCTGAGAGAACGGTGAACACCGGGGAGCTGTTTTTT. Translating it yields CASSPERTVNTGELFF.

V gene TRBV6-5 combines with J gene TRBJ2-1; D is perhaps TRBD2 (5 bases). This CDR3 region has 14 residues. Germline-derived CDR1 and CDR2 are MNHEY and SVGAGI. Between the trimmed V and J ends, which lost 10 bases and 1 base, there was a span of 14 bases. The CDR3 is CATIGGRSYNEQFF. In DNA form, the CDR3 reads TGTGCCACCATTGGCGGGCGGTCCTACAATGAGCAGTTCTTC.

The J gene is TRBJ2-3, the V gene TRBV21-1. TRBV21-1 is designated a pseudogene. The CDR3 runs to 12 residues. This CDR3 is CASSRTTDTQYF. The CDR3 DNA is TGTGCCAGCAGCAGGACCACAGATACGCAGTATTTT.

This clone was seen just once. This chain links TRBV7-9 with TRBJ2-1; maybe TRBD1 (6 bases). Trimming cost V 3 bases and J 5 bases, with 14 bases left between them. Germline CDR1 reads SEHNR; CDR2 reads FQNEAQ (reference sequence). The CDR3 has 15 residues. CDR3 bases: TGTGCCAGCAGCTTCTCTGGACAGCAGCACAATGAGCAGTTCTTC. It translates to CASSFSGQQHNEQFF.

In its sample, this clone was seen a few times. The chain recombines TRBV11-2 with TRBJ1-1; D remains unclear. This CDR3 comprises 15 residues. Germline V gene lookup returns CDR1 SGHAT and CDR2 FQNNGV. Trimming took 4 bases from V and 4 from J, leaving 16 bases between them. As DNA, the CDR3 is TGTGCCAGCAGCTCAGGACTGCCCGGTGGCACTGAAGCTTTCTTT. This translates into CASSSGLPGGTEAFF.

The rearrangement links TRBV9 to TRBJ2-2, with D possibly being TRBD1 (5 bases). Trimming removed 4 bases at V and 0 bases at J, with 10 bases between. Germline CDR1 reads SGDLS; CDR2 reads YYNGEE. This CDR3 contains 15 residues. The CDR3 region has the DNA TGTGCCAGCAGCCGTGACAGCGCGAACACCGGGGAGCTGTTTTTT. Protein product: CASSRDSANTGELFF.